Below are 2 T cell receptor beta chains sequenced from a single sample in a study of blood T cell repertoires in COVID-19. Some clones are missing from TCRdb's copy, which holds only in-frame ones; the method was immunoSEQ multiplex PCR. The sample has around 310,000 clones, over 75% seen once. The material sequenced was peripheral blood. All receptors come from a woman in her fifties or sixties with active or convalescent COVID-19.

The chain has TRBV5-1 and TRBJ2-3; 10 positions match TRBD1. Trimming cost V 3 bases and J 4 bases; bases outside gene matches: 2. Germline assignment: CDR1 SGHRS and CDR2 YFSETQ. The CDR3 totals 14 residues. The CDR3 sequence is CASSWTGGADTQYF. CDR3 bases: TGCGCCAGCAGCTGGACAGGGGGTGCAGATACGCAGTATTTT.

CDR3 in amino acids: CASSFGGGSGANVLTF. The CDR3 nucleotides read TGCGCCAGCAGCTTTGGGGGCGGATCTGGGGCCAACGTCCTGACTTTC. The chain joins TRBV5-1 to TRBJ2-6, with D possibly TRBD1 on 6 matching bases. The CDR3 is made up of 16 amino acids. Germline V CDR1 and CDR2: SGHRS, YFSETQ. V lost 2 bases and J 1 base, leaving 10 bases between the germline ends. The complete variable domain, with remaining parts taken from reference TRBV5-1 and TRBJ2-6, reads KAGVTQTPRYLIKTRGQQVTLSCSPISGHRSVSWYQQTPGQGLQFLFEYFSETQRNKGNFPGRFSGRQFSNSRSEMNVSTLELGDSALYLCASSFGGGSGANVLTFGAGSRLTVL.